This TCR beta chain comes out of a study of T cells in Graves' hyperthyroidism and ophthalmopathy. Diagnoses rested on clinical symptoms, serum thyroxine and TRAb, thyroid ultrasound and orbital computed tomography. Regions amplified from RNA transcripts were the TCR beta CDR3 regions. HTBI primers were employed in a first-round RT-PCR of the TCR CDR3. TCRdb analysed the multiplex PCR reads with MiXCR anew, one entry per CDR3 protein. Here the sample spans a few hundred thousand distinct CDR3 sequences, around 45% being singletons. The trim removed 4 bases at V and 7 bases at J, leaving 6 bases unmatched. This CDR3 has 12 amino acids. Germline V CDR1 and CDR2: SQVTM, ANQGSEA.

Sequencing was performed on peripheral blood or thyroid tissue (not recorded which). This receptor was obtained from a woman between 18 and 29 years old with Graves' hyperthyroidism. The chain uses TRBV29-1 and TRBJ2-5; 7 positions agree with TRBD2. CDR3 nucleotides: TGCAGCGTTGTGGCTAGCGGCCGGACCCAGTACTTC. It translates to CSVVASGRTQYF.